These 7 T cell receptor beta chains originate from one sample sequenced in a study of T-cell reconstitution after alpha-beta-depleted transplantation in children. The library targeted TCRbeta and was prepared with unique molecular identifiers. TCRdb passed the PCR reads through MiXCR, listing each CDR3 protein once. The sample lists 190,000 or so distinct CDR3 sequences, 14% to 15% occurring once. Source: PBMCs from the stem cell graft donor, taken from the stem cell graft. The receptors originated from a human donor who donated a stem cell graft to a child with acute lymphoblastic leukemia.

This clonotype was seen at least ten times. The CDR3 sequence is CASRDRGLGNQPQHF. CDR3 nucleotide sequence: TGTGCCAGCAGAGACAGGGGGCTGGGGAATCAGCCCCAGCATTTT. V and J are TRBV27 and TRBJ1-5, with 10 bases lining up with TRBD1. V gave up 6 bases and J gave up 4 bases; unmatched junction bases: 6. The CDR3 length is 15 residues. CDR1 is MNHEY and CDR2 is SMNVEV in the germline V gene (reference sequence).

The chain recombines TRBV2 with TRBJ2-1, with D maybe TRBD1 (5 bases). The CDR3 is 15 amino acids. The ends were cut back, 2 bases at V and 10 bases at J, with 18 bases in the middle. The germline V gene has CDR1 SNHLY and CDR2 FYNNEI. DNA for the CDR3: TGTGCCAGCAGTGAACGAGTACCAAGTGACAGAGAGCAGTTCTTC. Translating it yields CASSERVPSDREQFF.

This clonotype was picked up many times. The chain uses TRBV5-1 and TRBJ1-1; tentatively, D is TRBD1 (6 bases). Trimming pared 2 bases from V and 4 bases from J, leaving 15 bases between. The CDR3 extends over 15 amino acids. CDR1 is SGHRS and CDR2 is YFSETQ in the germline V gene. The CDR3, as DNA: TGCGCCAGCAGCTTCACGGGGGCGCTTTCCACTGAAGCTTTCTTT. This codes for CASSFTGALSTEAFF.

This clonotype was picked up many times. This rearrangement joins TRBV29-1 to TRBJ2-5; D gene uncertain. V was shortened by 5 bases and J by 4 bases, with 11 bases between the two germline ends. This CDR3 has 12 amino acids. Germline V gene lookup returns CDR1 SQVTM and CDR2 ANQGSEA. CDR3 in amino acids: CSVTADRETQYF. Here the CDR3 DNA reads TGCAGCGTTACGGCAGACCGAGAGACCCAGTACTTC.

This clonotype was observed many times. The V gene is TRBV20-1, the J gene TRBJ1-1; TRBD1 agrees at 7 bases. From germline, CDR1 is DFQATT and CDR2 SNEGSKA (reference sequence). The CDR3 is made up of 14 amino acids. J was trimmed by 0 bases and V by 2 bases; bases with no gene match: 3. The CDR3, as DNA: TGCAGTGCTAGAAAGGGGGCCATGAACACTGAAGCTTTCTTT. Its translation is CSARKGAMNTEAFF.

This clonotype was counted many times. The chain employs TRBV10-3 and TRBJ2-3; the match to TRBD2 covers 8 bases. The germline V gene has CDR1 ENHRY and CDR2 SYGVKD. The ends lost 11 bases at V and 2 bases at J; junction bases unmatched: 12. The CDR3 contains 15 residues. CDR3 coding DNA: TGTGCCCATAACGGGGGGGGCCTATCCACAGATACGCAGTATTTT. It encodes CAHNGGGLSTDTQYF.

This clonotype showed up many times. This chain connects TRBV28 to TRBJ2-5, with unresolved D. Germline CDR1 reads MDHEN; CDR2 reads SYDVKM. Trimming pared 7 bases from V and 5 bases from J, leaving 14 bases between. The CDR3 loop spans 13 amino acids. CDR3 amino acids: CASTAPGWETQYF. CDR3 DNA sequence: TGTGCCAGCACCGCCCCCGGGTGGGAGACCCAGTACTTC.